This T cell receptor (beta chain) was sequenced for a study of shared clonotypes between healthy human individuals. Germline CDR1 reads MDHEN; CDR2 reads SYDVKM. Trimming cost V 5 bases and J 2 bases; bases outside gene matches: 6. The CDR3 is made up of 15 amino acids. On this clone itself: The antigen remains undetermined. Other DNA sequences in this specimen translate into the identical CDR3.

The assay was run at deep level. Roughly 27,000 T cell genomes, or about 190 ng DNA, went into the sorted-subset replicate PCRs. This table comes from immunoSEQ multiplex PCR, and its TCRdb copy is limited to in-frame clones, with some not included. The sample yields some 2,100,000 clones, about 94% seen once. The study, taken as a whole, reports: Naive CD4 clonotype sharing across several donors was roughly 5%. The authors expected sequencing depth to affect clonotype sharing among donors.

The chain joins TRBV28 to TRBJ2-7, with 10 bases identical to TRBD1. The source material was naive CD4+ T cells sorted from blood. Stated subset: CD45RA+ positively selected. This clonotype originated in a young man in good health. The DNA of the CDR3 is TGTGCCAGCAGTCGAACCGGGACAGGGGCCTACGAGCAGTACTTC. Translation: CASSRTGTGAYEQYF.